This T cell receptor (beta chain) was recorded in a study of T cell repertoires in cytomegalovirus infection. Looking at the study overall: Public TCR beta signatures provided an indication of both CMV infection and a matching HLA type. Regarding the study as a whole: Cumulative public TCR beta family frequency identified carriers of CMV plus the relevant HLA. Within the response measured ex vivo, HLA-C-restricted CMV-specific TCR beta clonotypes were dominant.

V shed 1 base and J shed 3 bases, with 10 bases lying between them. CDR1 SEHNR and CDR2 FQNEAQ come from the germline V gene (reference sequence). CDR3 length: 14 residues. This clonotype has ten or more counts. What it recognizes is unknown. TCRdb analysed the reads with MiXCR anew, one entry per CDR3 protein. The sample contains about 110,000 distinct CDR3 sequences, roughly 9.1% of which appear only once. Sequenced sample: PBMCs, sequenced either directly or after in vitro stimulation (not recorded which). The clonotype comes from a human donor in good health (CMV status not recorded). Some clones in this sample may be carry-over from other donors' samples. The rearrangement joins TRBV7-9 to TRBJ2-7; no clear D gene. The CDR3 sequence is CASSLGRQNYEQYF. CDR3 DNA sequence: TGTGCCAGCAGCTTAGGGCGGCAGAACTACGAGCAGTACTTC.